The 9 T cell receptor beta chains presented below share a single source sample, sequenced in a study of metastatic and nonmetastatic thyroid tumors. MiXCR re-clonotyped the PCR reads for TCRdb. The profile shows 70,000 or so clones, 12% to 15% of them singletons. Every patient was untreated before thyroid surgery. Sequenced sample: blood. The receptors here all came from a male donor with papillary thyroid cancer or a benign thyroid nodule (not recorded which). Some clones in this sample may be carry-over from other donors' samples.

The sample holds many counts of this clone. The chain uses TRBV5-5 and TRBJ1-5; D gene ambiguous. V dropped 0 bases and J dropped 6 bases, with 10 bases sitting between them. Germline V CDR1 and CDR2: SGHKS, YYEKEE (reference sequence). The CDR3 is 14 amino acids. For the CDR3, the DNA is TGTGCCAGCAGCTTGGAGACTTTGGGTCAGCCCCAGCATTTT. Translating it yields CASSLETLGQPQHF.

This clone came up many times. The V call is TRBV9, the J call TRBJ1-2; D possibly corresponds to TRBD1 (6 bases). The CDR3 is 15 amino acids. Trimming removed 0 bases from V and 1 base from J, with 10 bases in between. CDR1 is SGDLS and CDR2 is YYNGEE in the germline V gene. DNA for the CDR3: TGTGCCAGCAGCGTAGATGGGGGGCTTAACTATGGCTACACCTTC. This sequence encodes CASSVDGGLNYGYTF.

The sample holds a few counts of this clone. Being one base from a much bigger clone, this may be a read error. The chain uses TRBV19 and TRBJ2-5, with 7 bases aligning to TRBD1. The CDR3 spans 13 residues. Germline V gene sequence: CDR1 LNHDA, CDR2 SQIVND (reference sequence). Here the CDR3 reads CASSQGIQDTQYF. The CDR3 coding sequence is TGTGCCAGTTCACAGGGGATTCAAGATACCCAGTACTTC.

This clone was observed at least ten times. The chain couples TRBV11-1 to TRBJ1-1; D is undetermined. CDR1 SGHAT and CDR2 FQDESV come from the germline V gene (reference sequence). This CDR3 contains 16 residues. V lost 1 base to trimming and J lost 0 bases, with 12 bases between them. DNA of the CDR3: TGTGCCAGCAGCTTAGAGTTAGGTAGGGTGAACACTGAAGCTTTCTTT. It is translated as CASSLELGRVNTEAFF.

The table lists this clone with many counts. V and J are TRBV24-1 and TRBJ2-3; 7 positions match TRBD1. CDR3 length equals 15 residues. Trimming took 4 bases from V and 2 from J; bases not matched to a gene: 5. The germline gives CDR1 KGHDR, CDR2 SFDVKD. CDR3 residues: CATSDRDSNTDTQYF. DNA of the CDR3: TGTGCCACCAGTGACCGGGACAGTAACACAGATACGCAGTATTTT.

This clone was observed at least ten times. The genes are TRBV11-3 and TRBJ2-1, with D possibly matching TRBD1 (6 bases). The CDR3 consists of 12 residues. Germline CDR1 SGHNT, CDR2 YENEEA. The V gene lost 5 bases and the J gene lost 9 bases, with 11 bases spanning the gap. The CDR3 DNA sequence: TGTGCCAGCAGCCCGCAAGGGGGTGAGCAGTTCTTC. Encoded protein: CASSPQGGEQFF.

The sample holds many counts of this clone. The rearrangement joins TRBV28 to TRBJ2-1; 11 bases fit TRBD1. V lost 4 bases, J lost 4 bases, and 6 bases stayed unmatched. Germline V CDR1 and CDR2: MDHEN, SYDVKM. The CDR3 is 16 amino acids. As DNA, the CDR3 is TGTGCCAGCAGTTCCCGGGACAGGGGGAAATACAATGAGCAGTTCTTC. Its translation is CASSSRDRGKYNEQFF.

This clone was seen many times. This chain links TRBV10-3 with TRBJ1-3; D is ambiguous. The V gene lost 3 bases and the J gene lost 4 bases, with 4 bases spanning the gap. CDR1 is ENHRY, CDR2 SYGVKD, per germline. The CDR3 sequence is 12 residues long. CDR3 in DNA: TGTGCCATCAGTGATGGGGGAAACACCATATATTTT. This encodes CAISDGGNTIYF.

In its sample, this clone was seen many times. CDR3 sequence reads: CASSPLGTGNGNTIYF. CDR3 sequence (DNA): TGTGCCAGCTCACCACTTGGGACAGGAAATGGAAACACCATATATTTT. The chain employs TRBV18 and TRBJ1-3; 8 nucleotides match TRBD1. The length of the CDR3 is 16 residues. The V gene end was trimmed by 1 base and the J gene end by 3 bases; junction bases not matched to a gene: 5. Germline loops: CDR1 KGHSH, CDR2 LQKENI.